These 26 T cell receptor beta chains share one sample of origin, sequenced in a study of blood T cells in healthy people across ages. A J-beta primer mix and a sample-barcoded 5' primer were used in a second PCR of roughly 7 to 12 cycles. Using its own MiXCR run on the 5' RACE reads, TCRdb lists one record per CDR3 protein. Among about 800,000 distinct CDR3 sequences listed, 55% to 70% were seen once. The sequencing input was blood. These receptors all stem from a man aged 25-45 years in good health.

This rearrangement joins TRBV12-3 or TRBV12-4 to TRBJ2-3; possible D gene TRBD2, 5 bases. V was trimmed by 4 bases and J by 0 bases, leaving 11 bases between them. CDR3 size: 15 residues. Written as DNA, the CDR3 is TGTGCCAGCAGTTACGGGGATCCTAGCACAGATACGCAGTATTTT. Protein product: CASSYGDPSTDTQYF.

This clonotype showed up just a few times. CDR3 DNA sequence: TGTGCCAGCAGCAATCCGGGACGTGGAAAGTATGAAGCTTTCTTT. This translates into CASSNPGRGKYEAFF. The chain recombines TRBV7-9 with TRBJ1-1; TRBD1 might be the D (5 bases). V lost 5 bases and J 7 bases, leaving 20 bases between the germline ends. Germline values: CDR1 SEHNR, CDR2 FQNEAQ (reference sequence). The CDR3 runs to 15 residues.

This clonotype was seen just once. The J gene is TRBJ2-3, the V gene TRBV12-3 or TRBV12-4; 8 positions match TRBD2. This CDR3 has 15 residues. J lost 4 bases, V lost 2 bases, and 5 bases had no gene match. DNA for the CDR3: TGTGCCAGCAGTTTAATAGCGGGATTTCCAGATACGCAGTATTTT. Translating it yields CASSLIAGFPDTQYF.

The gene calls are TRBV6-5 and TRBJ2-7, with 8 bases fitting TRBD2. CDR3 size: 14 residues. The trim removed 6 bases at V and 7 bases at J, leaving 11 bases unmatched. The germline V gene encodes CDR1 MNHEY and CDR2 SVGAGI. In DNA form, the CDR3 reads TGTGCCAGCAGGTCGGGACTAGGTTACAATGAGCAGTACTTC. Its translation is CASRSGLGYNEQYF.

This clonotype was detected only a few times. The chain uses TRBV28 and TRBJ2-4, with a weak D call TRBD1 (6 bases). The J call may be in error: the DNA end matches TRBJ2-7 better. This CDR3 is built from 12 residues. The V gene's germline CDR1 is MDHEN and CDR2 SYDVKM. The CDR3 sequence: CASKDRRYEQYF. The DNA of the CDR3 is TGTGCCAGCAAAGACAGGCGCTACGAGCAGTACTTC.

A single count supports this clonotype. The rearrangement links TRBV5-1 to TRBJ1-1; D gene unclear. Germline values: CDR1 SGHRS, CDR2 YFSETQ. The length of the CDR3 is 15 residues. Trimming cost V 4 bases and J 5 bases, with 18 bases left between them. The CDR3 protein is CASSIRAPGGTEAFF. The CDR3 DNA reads TGCGCCAGCAGCATCCGGGCCCCAGGTGGGACTGAAGCTTTCTTT. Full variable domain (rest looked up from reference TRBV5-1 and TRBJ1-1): KAGVTQTPRYLIKTRGQQVTLSCSPISGHRSVSWYQQTPGQGLQFLFEYFSETQRNKGNFPGRFSGRQFSNSRSEMNVSTLELGDSALYLCASSIRAPGGTEAFFGQGTRLTVV.

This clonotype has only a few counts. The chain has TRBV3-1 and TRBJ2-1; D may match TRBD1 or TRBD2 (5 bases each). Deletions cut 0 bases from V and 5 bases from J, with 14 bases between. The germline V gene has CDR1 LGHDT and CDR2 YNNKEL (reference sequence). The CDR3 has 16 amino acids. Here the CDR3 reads CASSQEGRGDNNEQFF. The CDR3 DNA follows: TGTGCCAGCAGCCAAGAGGGAAGGGGAGACAACAATGAGCAGTTCTTC.

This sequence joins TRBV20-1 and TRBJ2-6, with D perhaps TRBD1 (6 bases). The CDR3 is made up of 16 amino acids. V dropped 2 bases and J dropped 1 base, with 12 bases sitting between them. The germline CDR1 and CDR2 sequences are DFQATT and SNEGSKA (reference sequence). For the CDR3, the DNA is TGCAGTGCTAGATCCCTGACAGGTTCTGGGGCCAACGTCCTGACTTTC. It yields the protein CSARSLTGSGANVLTF.

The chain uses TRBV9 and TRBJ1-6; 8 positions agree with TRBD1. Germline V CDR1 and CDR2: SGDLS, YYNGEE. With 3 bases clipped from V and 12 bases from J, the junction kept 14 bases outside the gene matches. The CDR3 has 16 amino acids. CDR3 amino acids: CASSALGQGGNGPLHF. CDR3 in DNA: TGTGCCAGCAGCGCCCTCGGACAGGGCGGGAACGGACCCCTCCACTTT.

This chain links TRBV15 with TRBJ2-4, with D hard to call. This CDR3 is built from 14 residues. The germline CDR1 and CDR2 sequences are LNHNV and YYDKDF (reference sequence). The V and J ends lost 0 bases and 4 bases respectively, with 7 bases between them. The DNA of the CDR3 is TGTGCCACCAGCAGAGATTTCGGTAAAAACATTCAGTACTTC. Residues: CATSRDFGKNIQYF.

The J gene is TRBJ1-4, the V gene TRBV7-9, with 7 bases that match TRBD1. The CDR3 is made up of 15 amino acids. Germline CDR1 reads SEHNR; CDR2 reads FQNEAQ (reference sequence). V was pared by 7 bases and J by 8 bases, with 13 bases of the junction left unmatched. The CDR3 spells CASTQGGRLGEKLFF. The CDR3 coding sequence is TGTGCCAGCACCCAGGGGGGCAGGCTCGGCGAAAAACTGTTTTTT.

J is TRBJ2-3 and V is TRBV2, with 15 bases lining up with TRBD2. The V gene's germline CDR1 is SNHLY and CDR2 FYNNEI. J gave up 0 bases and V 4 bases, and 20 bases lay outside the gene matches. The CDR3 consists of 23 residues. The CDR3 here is CASSVSGVNPGTSGRSSTDTQYF. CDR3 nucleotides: TGTGCCAGCAGTGTAAGCGGAGTGAATCCCGGGACTAGCGGGAGGAGTAGCACAGATACGCAGTATTTT.

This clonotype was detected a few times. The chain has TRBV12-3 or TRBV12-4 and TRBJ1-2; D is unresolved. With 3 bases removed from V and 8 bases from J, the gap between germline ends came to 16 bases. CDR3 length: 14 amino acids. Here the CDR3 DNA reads TGTGCCAGCAGTTTGTTTAGCCTCTCCTGGGGCTACACCTTC. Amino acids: CASSLFSLSWGYTF.

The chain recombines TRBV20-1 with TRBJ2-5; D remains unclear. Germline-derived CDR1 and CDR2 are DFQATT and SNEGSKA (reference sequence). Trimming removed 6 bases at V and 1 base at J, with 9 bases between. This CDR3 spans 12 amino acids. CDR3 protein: CSAKRSQETQYF. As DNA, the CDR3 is TGCAGTGCAAAGAGAAGCCAAGAGACCCAGTACTTC.

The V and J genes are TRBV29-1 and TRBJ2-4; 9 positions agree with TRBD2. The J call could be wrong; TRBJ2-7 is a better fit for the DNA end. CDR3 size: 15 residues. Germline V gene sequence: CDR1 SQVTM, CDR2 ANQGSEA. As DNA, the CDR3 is TGCAGCGTTGCTCCTATAGCGGGAGAGAGCGGCGAGCAGTACTTC. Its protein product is CSVAPIAGESGEQYF.

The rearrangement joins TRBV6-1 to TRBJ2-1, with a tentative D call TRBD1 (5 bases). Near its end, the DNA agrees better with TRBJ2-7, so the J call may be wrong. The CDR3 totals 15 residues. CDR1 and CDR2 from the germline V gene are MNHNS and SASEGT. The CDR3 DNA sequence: TGTGCCAGCAGTAAAACGACAGTCGGTATCTACGAGCAGTACTTC. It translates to CASSKTTVGIYEQYF.

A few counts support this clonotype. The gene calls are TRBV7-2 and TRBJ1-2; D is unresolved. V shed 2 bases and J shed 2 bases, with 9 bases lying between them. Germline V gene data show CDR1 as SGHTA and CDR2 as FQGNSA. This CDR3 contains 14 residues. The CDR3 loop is CASSLRDGNYGYTF. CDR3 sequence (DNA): TGTGCCAGCAGCTTAAGAGACGGAAACTATGGCTACACCTTC.

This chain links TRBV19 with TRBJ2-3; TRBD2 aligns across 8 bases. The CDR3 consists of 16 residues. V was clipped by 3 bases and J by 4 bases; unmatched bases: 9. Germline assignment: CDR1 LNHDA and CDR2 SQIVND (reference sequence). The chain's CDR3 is CASSMNRGGSADTQYF. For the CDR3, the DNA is TGTGCCAGTAGTATGAATCGGGGGGGCTCGGCAGATACGCAGTATTTT.

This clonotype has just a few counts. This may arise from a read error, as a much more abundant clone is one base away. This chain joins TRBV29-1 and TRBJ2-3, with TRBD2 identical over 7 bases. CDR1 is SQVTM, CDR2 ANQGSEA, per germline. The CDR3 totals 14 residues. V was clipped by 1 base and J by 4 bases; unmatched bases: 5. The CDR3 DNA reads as TGCAGCGTTGAAGCGGGAGGTGGGTCAGATACGCAGTATTTT. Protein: CSVEAGGGSDTQYF.

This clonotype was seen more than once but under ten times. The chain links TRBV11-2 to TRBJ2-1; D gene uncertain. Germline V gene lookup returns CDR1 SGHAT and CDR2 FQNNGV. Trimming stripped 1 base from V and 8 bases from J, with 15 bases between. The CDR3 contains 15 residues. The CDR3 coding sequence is TGTGCCAGCAGCTTAGGCGCCCGCCCTAACGATGAGCAGTTCTTC. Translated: CASSLGARPNDEQFF.

The CDR3 is CASSQRVGELFF. In DNA form, the CDR3 reads TGTGCCAGCAGCCAACGGGTTGGGGAGCTGTTTTTT. The chain couples TRBV7-8 to TRBJ2-2; D remains ambiguous. CDR1 is SGHVS and CDR2 is FQNEAQ in the germline V gene. This CDR3 comprises 12 residues. V dropped 5 bases and J dropped 8 bases, with 9 bases sitting between them.

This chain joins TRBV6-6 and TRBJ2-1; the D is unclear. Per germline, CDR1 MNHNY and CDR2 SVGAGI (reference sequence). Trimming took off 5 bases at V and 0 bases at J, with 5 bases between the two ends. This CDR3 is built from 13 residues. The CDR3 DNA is TGTGCCAGCAGTAGGAACTCCTACAATGAGCAGTTCTTC. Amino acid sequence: CASSRNSYNEQFF.

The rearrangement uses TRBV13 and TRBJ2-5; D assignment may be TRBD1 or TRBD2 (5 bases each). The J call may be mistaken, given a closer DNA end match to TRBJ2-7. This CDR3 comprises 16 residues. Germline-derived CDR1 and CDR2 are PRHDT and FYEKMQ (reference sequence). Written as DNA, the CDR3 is TGTGCCAGCAGCGCGACCGGGACGACTAACTACTACGAGCAGTACTTC. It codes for CASSATGTTNYYEQYF.

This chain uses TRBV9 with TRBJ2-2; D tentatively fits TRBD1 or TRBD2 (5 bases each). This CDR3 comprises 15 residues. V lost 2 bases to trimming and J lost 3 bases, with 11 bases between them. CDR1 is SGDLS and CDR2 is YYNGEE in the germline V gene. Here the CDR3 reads CASSVGDQYTGELFF. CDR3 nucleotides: TGTGCCAGCAGCGTGGGGGACCAATACACCGGGGAGCTGTTTTTT. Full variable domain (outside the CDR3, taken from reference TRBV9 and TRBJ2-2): DSGVTQTPKHLITATGQRVTLRCSPRSGDLSVYWYQQSLDQGLQFLIQYYNGEERAKGNILERFSAQQFPDLHSELNLSSLELGDSALYFCASSVGDQYTGELFFGEGSRLTVL.

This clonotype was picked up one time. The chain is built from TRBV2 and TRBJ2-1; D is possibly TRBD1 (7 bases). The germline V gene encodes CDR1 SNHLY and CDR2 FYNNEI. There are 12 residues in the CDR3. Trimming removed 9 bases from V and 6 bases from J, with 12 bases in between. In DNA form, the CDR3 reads TGTGCCAGTTCAGGGGGGTTCAATGAGCAGTTCTTC. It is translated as CASSGGFNEQFF.

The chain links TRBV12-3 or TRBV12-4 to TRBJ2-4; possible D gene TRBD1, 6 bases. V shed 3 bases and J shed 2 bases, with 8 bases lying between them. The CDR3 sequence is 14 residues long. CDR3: CASSFQGSKNIQYF. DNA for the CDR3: TGTGCCAGCAGTTTTCAGGGGTCCAAAAACATTCAGTACTTC.